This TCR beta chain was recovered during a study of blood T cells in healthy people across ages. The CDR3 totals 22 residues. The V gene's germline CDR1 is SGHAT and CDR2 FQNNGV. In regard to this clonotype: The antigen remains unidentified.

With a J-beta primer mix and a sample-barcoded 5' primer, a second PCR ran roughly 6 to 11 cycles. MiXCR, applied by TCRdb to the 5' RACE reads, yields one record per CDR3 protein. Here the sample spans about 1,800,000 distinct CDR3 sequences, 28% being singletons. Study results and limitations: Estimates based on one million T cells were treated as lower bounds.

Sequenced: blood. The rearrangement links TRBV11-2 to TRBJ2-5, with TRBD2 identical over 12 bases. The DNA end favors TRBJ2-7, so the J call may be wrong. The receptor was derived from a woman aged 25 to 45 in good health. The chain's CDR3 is CASSSNRDRARLAGERDYEQYF. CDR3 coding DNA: TGTGCCAGCAGCTCGAACCGGGACCGGGCCCGACTAGCGGGAGAAAGAGACTACGAGCAGTACTTC.